Each of the 18 T cell receptor beta chains below was sequenced from the same sample in a study of control samples from healthy donors and cancer patients. Clones were sequenced by immunoSEQ multiplex PCR, and TCRdb holds only the in-frame ones, with some missing. There are tens of thousands of clones in the sample; 80% to 95% occur only once, and roughly 1.3% lies in the top ten. What was sequenced was PBMCs. Receptors were obtained from a woman aged 40-49 years with lung cancer.

This clone appeared a few times. This rearrangement joins TRBV18 to TRBJ1-2; 9 nucleotides align to TRBD1. Trimming removed 3 bases from V and 7 bases from J; junction bases left unmatched: 6. Looked up from germline, CDR1 is KGHSH and CDR2 is LQKENI. The CDR3 runs 14 residues. The CDR3 spells CASSPAMTGGGYTF. In DNA form, the CDR3 reads TGTGCCAGCTCACCGGCAATGACAGGGGGTGGCTACACCTTC.

In nucleotides, the CDR3 is TGTGCCAGCAGTTCGTTGAGTTGGGGACAAGAGACCCAGTACTTC. Its translation is CASSSLSWGQETQYF. The chain carries TRBV6-2 or TRBV6-3 and TRBJ2-5; unclear D gene. The CDR3 runs to 15 residues. Per germline, CDR1 MNHEY and CDR2 SVGEGT. Trimming removed 4 bases at V and 2 bases at J, with 14 bases between.

The genes are TRBV14 and TRBJ2-3, with 7 bases aligning to TRBD2. The CDR3 sequence is 17 residues long. The V segment lost 4 bases and the J segment 3 bases; nucleotides outside the gene matches: 13. Germline lookup yields CDR1 SGHDN and CDR2 FVKESK. CDR3 DNA sequence: TGTGCCAGCAGCCCCTCCGGGACTAACATAGCGACAGATACGCAGTATTTT. Its translation is CASSPSGTNIATDTQYF.

The chain couples TRBV2 to TRBJ1-5; 8 bases map to TRBD1. The CDR3 spans 15 residues. The V gene's germline CDR1 is SNHLY and CDR2 FYNNEI. Trimming removed 2 bases from V and 2 bases from J; junction bases left unmatched: 2. The CDR3 spells CASSERGQGNQPQHF. The CDR3 bases are TGTGCCAGCAGTGAAAGGGGACAGGGCAATCAGCCCCAGCATTTT.

The chain recombines TRBV11-2 with TRBJ2-7, with D unresolved. This CDR3 comprises 12 residues. Trimming removed 4 bases at V and 7 bases at J, with 11 bases between. Germline CDR1 reads SGHAT; CDR2 reads FQNNGV. The DNA for the CDR3 is TGTGCCAGCAGCTCCATCCCTAAGGAGCAGTACTTC. Translating it yields CASSSIPKEQYF. Supplemented by reference TRBV11-2 and TRBJ2-7, the full variable domain reads EAGVAQSPRYKIIEKRQSVAFWCNPISGHATLYWYQQILGQGPKLLIQFQNNGVVDDSQLPKDRFSAERLKGVDSTLKIQPAKLEDSAVYLCASSSIPKEQYFGPGTRLTVT.

About this clone: The junction does not match germline at one end; this may be a read error. The chain employs TRBV7-7 and TRBJ2-5; either TRBD1 or TRBD2 may fit D (6 bases each). CDR3 length: 13 amino acids. Germline lookup yields CDR1 SSHAT and CDR2 FNYEAQ (reference sequence). In DNA form, the CDR3 reads TGTGCTAGCAGCTTTGGGGGGCCTGAGACCCAGTACTTC. As protein: CASSFGGPETQYF.

V usage is TRBV18 and J usage is TRBJ1-1, with no clear D. The length of the CDR3 is 14 residues. Germline assignment: CDR1 KGHSH and CDR2 LQKENI. V lost 3 bases and J lost 5, with 13 bases in between. DNA for the CDR3: TGTGCCAGCTCACCCTCGGGAGATGGGACTGAAGCTTTCTTT. Its protein is CASSPSGDGTEAFF. Combining the CDR3 with reference TRBV18 and TRBJ1-1 gives the whole variable domain NAGVMQNPRHLVRRRGQEARLRCSPMKGHSHVYWYRQLPEEGLKFMVYLQKENIIDESGMPKERFSAEFPKEGPSILRIQQVVRGDSAAYFCASSPSGDGTEAFFGQGTRLTVV.

This clone was counted only a few times. The chain uses TRBV6-5 and TRBJ1-5; 7 nucleotides agree with TRBD1. With 5 bases clipped from V and 5 bases from J, the junction kept 0 bases outside the gene matches. The CDR3 sequence is 12 residues long. Per germline, CDR1 MNHEY and CDR2 SVGAGI. The chain's CDR3 is CASSTGDQPQHF. CDR3 nucleotide sequence: TGTGCCAGCAGTACAGGGGATCAGCCCCAGCATTTT.

This clone was observed a single time. In DNA, the CDR3 is TGTGCCACCAGCAGAGATTTACAGGGTCCTGGAAACACCATATATTTT. It encodes CATSRDLQGPGNTIYF. V is TRBV15 and J is TRBJ1-3, with a possible D match to TRBD1 (6 bases). The ends were cut back, 0 bases at V and 2 bases at J, with 11 bases in the middle. Germline CDR1 LNHNV, CDR2 YYDKDF (reference sequence). This CDR3 is 16 amino acids long.

This chain joins TRBV5-1 and TRBJ2-7; tentative D call: TRBD2 (5 bases). Trimming pared 0 bases from V and 2 bases from J, leaving 12 bases between. Germline assignment: CDR1 SGHRS and CDR2 YFSETQ. The CDR3 is 15 residues long. CDR3 bases: TGCGCCAGCAGCTTGGTAGGGAGTTCGGCCTACGAGCAGTACTTC. This codes for CASSLVGSSAYEQYF.

The chain recombines TRBV18 with TRBJ2-5; D remains unclear. The CDR3 totals 12 residues. Per the germline V gene, CDR1 is KGHSH and CDR2 is LQKENI. V shed 6 bases and J shed 2 bases, with 7 bases lying between them. CDR3 amino acids: CASSARQETQYF. Here the CDR3 DNA reads TGTGCCAGCTCCGCACGACAAGAGACCCAGTACTTC.

The genes are TRBV9 and TRBJ2-5; 7 bases match TRBD1. The V and J ends lost 4 bases and 5 bases, in that order; junction bases with no gene match: 17. This CDR3 comprises 17 residues. Germline assignment: CDR1 SGDLS and CDR2 YYNGEE. CDR3 nucleotides: TGTGCCAGCAGCATATCACCACAGGGGTTCGGAGTCGAGACCCAGTACTTC. Amino acid sequence: CASSISPQGFGVETQYF.

The chain employs TRBV5-8 and TRBJ2-7, with 10 bases fitting TRBD1. CDR1 is SGHTS and CDR2 is YDEGEE in the germline V gene. The CDR3 has 17 amino acids. Trimming at V came to 3 bases and at J to 0 bases, leaving 9 bases not matched to a gene. This CDR3 is CASSSRTGGSLSYEQYF. The CDR3 DNA reads as TGTGCCAGCAGCTCCCGGACAGGGGGTAGTCTCTCCTACGAGCAGTACTTC. The variable domain in full, with the rest retrieved from reference TRBV5-8 and TRBJ2-7, is EAGVTQSPTHLIKTRGQQATLRCSPISGHTSVYWYQQALGLGLQFLLWYDEGEERNRGNFPPRFSGRQFPNYSSELNVNALELEDSALYLCASSSRTGGSLSYEQYFGPGTRLTVT.

The chain employs TRBV11-2 and TRBJ1-2; the D gene is possibly TRBD1 (5 bases). Germline V CDR1 and CDR2: SGHAT, FQNNGV. V was shortened by 3 bases and J by 2 bases, with 7 bases between the two germline ends. This CDR3 is 13 amino acids long. The CDR3 coding sequence is TGTGCCAGCAGCTTGACAGCGAACTATGGCTACACCTTC. It translates to CASSLTANYGYTF.

The chain is built from TRBV11-2 and TRBJ2-5; possibly TRBD1 for D (5 bases). This CDR3 comprises 14 residues. Germline loops: CDR1 SGHAT, CDR2 FQNNGV. V dropped 0 bases and J dropped 3 bases, with 8 bases sitting between them. The CDR3 coding sequence is TGTGCCAGCAGCTTAGATCCGACAGAAGAGACCCAGTACTTC. This sequence encodes CASSLDPTEETQYF.

This chain connects TRBV5-6 to TRBJ1-5; maybe TRBD1 (5 bases). The CDR3 totals 15 residues. The V gene's germline CDR1 is SGHDT and CDR2 YYEEEE. The V gene lost 2 bases and the J gene lost 2 bases, with 11 bases spanning the gap. The CDR3: CASSFWARGNQPQHF. The CDR3 DNA is TGTGCCAGCAGCTTTTGGGCCAGGGGCAATCAGCCCCAGCATTTT.

The V call is TRBV5-5, the J call TRBJ1-6, with TRBD1 matching 7 bases. V was clipped by 1 base and J by 7 bases; unmatched bases: 8. The CDR3 has 16 residues. The V gene's germline CDR1 is SGHKS and CDR2 YYEKEE (reference sequence). CDR3 DNA: TGTGCCAGCAGCTTGCTGGAAGGGGGCCGCAATTCACCCCTCCACTTT. Protein: CASSLLEGGRNSPLHF.

This rearrangement joins TRBV15 to TRBJ1-1; D is unresolved. Germline values: CDR1 LNHNV, CDR2 YYDKDF (reference sequence). The CDR3 has 14 amino acids. V gave up 4 bases and J gave up 5 bases, with 14 bases separating them. CDR3 protein: CATSTAWGSTEAFF. Written as DNA, the CDR3 is TGTGCCACCAGCACGGCGTGGGGAAGTACTGAAGCTTTCTTT.